One sample yielded the 20 T cell receptor beta chains listed below, sequenced in a study of cytomegalovirus exposure and HLA in healthy donors. The PCR made use of 60 Vbeta and 13 Jbeta primers. TCRdb's table, derived via immunoSEQ multiplex PCR, lists solely in-frame clones and lacks some. Here the sample spans over 150,000 clones, roughly 80% being singletons. The specimen was PBMCs. Receptors were obtained from a woman aged 25-40 years in good health and CMV-seropositive.

This clone showed up just once. J is TRBJ1-1 and V is TRBV9; D ambiguous. Germline loops: CDR1 SGDLS, CDR2 YYNGEE. The V gene lost 3 bases and the J gene lost 0 bases, with 9 bases spanning the gap. This CDR3 is 14 amino acids long. For the CDR3, the DNA is TGTGCCAGCAGCGATGGAGCTTTGAACACTGAAGCTTTCTTT. Protein sequence: CASSDGALNTEAFF.

The rearrangement links TRBV6-5 to TRBJ1-2; possible D gene TRBD1, 5 bases. In germline, CDR1 is MNHEY, CDR2 SVGAGI. This CDR3 is built from 12 residues. Trimming removed 7 bases at V and 5 bases at J, with 11 bases between. Here the CDR3 DNA reads TGTGCCAGCACCCGAGACAGATATGGCTACACCTTC. This sequence encodes CASTRDRYGYTF.

V is TRBV7-2 and J is TRBJ2-3, with D unresolved. In germline, CDR1 is SGHTA, CDR2 FQGNSA. V gave up 7 bases and J gave up 4 bases, with 24 bases separating them. This CDR3 comprises 17 residues. The CDR3 protein is CASTTTFGKIKPDTQYF. In DNA, the CDR3 is TGTGCCAGCACCACTACGTTCGGCAAGATAAAGCCAGATACGCAGTATTTT.

This chain joins TRBV7-6 and TRBJ2-7, with TRBD1 as a possible D gene (6 bases). CDR1 and CDR2 from the germline V gene are SGHVS and FNYEAQ. The CDR3 contains 14 residues. The V end was cut by 2 bases, the J end by 4 bases, with 12 bases between. The CDR3 sequence is CASSLTGTGYEQYF. The CDR3 bases are TGTGCCAGCAGCTTAACAGGGACGGGTTACGAGCAGTACTTC.

V usage is TRBV18 and J usage is TRBJ1-1; D not resolved. Trimming removed 2 bases from V and 8 bases from J, with 9 bases in between. The CDR3 is made up of 12 amino acids. The germline CDR1 and CDR2 sequences are KGHSH and LQKENI. CDR3 loop: CASSPGPIEAFF. CDR3 DNA: TGTGCCAGCTCACCAGGGCCTATAGAAGCTTTCTTT.

The chain carries TRBV4-2 and TRBJ2-5, with 16 bases that match TRBD2. Per germline, CDR1 LGHNA and CDR2 YNFKEQ. Trimming removed 3 bases from V and 4 bases from J; junction bases left unmatched: 8. The CDR3 is 18 amino acids. The CDR3 loop is CASSQLGTSGGAGETQYF. The DNA of the CDR3 is TGTGCCAGCAGCCAGTTGGGGACTAGCGGGGGGGCCGGAGAGACCCAGTACTTC.

This chain connects TRBV28 to TRBJ1-2, with no clear D. V was shortened by 6 bases and J by 1 base, with 12 bases between the two germline ends. CDR1 and CDR2 from the germline V gene are MDHEN and SYDVKM. CDR3 length: 14 amino acids. CDR3 bases: TGTGCCAGCAGCCTGGTCTTCAGTAACTATGGCTACACCTTC. Amino acid sequence: CASSLVFSNYGYTF.

This chain uses TRBV2 with TRBJ1-1; 9 bases are a match to TRBD1. CDR1 SNHLY and CDR2 FYNNEI come from the germline V gene. The CDR3 extends over 13 amino acids. J was trimmed by 4 bases and V by 5 bases; bases with no gene match: 2. DNA for the CDR3: TGTGCCAGCAGTCGGGACAGGGTCACTGAAGCTTTCTTT. It codes for CASSRDRVTEAFF.

The V gene is TRBV6-4, the J gene TRBJ2-1; TRBD2 matches 9 bases. Germline loops: CDR1 MRHNA, CDR2 SNTAGT. This CDR3 spans 15 amino acids. V lost 6 bases to trimming and J lost 6 bases; unmatched junction nucleotides: 9. For the CDR3, the DNA is TGTGCCAGCAGCCGCCGCGGGGGGGCGGGCAATGAGCAGTTCTTC. Encoded protein: CASSRRGGAGNEQFF.

The chain recombines TRBV5-1 with TRBJ2-3; 7 bases are a match to TRBD2. The CDR3 totals 14 residues. The V segment lost 2 bases and the J segment 3 bases; nucleotides outside the gene matches: 3. Germline-derived CDR1 and CDR2 are SGHRS and YFSETQ. CDR3: CASSLMRGTDTQYF. The CDR3 DNA follows: TGCGCCAGCAGCTTAATGCGGGGGACAGATACGCAGTATTTT.

This chain links TRBV28 with TRBJ1-1; TRBD1 is a possible D gene (5 bases). Germline V gives CDR1 MDHEN, CDR2 SYDVKM. This CDR3 has 17 residues. V gave up 5 bases and J gave up 1 base, with 20 bases separating them. This CDR3 is CASSPRGGWRGNTEAFF. The CDR3 DNA sequence: TGTGCCAGCAGTCCCCGGGGAGGGTGGAGGGGGAACACTGAAGCTTTCTTT.

The chain links TRBV28 to TRBJ2-4; 9 positions match TRBD2. Trimming took 6 bases from V and 3 from J; bases not matched to a gene: 21. The CDR3 spans 20 residues. Germline V gene data show CDR1 as MDHEN and CDR2 as SYDVKM. CDR3 coding DNA: TGTGCCAGCAGCCAAGACCATCTTAGCGGGGGTGGAAAGGGCAAAAACATTCAGTACTTC. Translated, it gives CASSQDHLSGGGKGKNIQYF.

In its sample, this clone was seen once. The chain has TRBV6-6 and TRBJ2-6; 8 positions agree with TRBD1. Germline-derived CDR1 and CDR2 are MNHNY and SVGAGI (reference sequence). The CDR3 length is 15 residues. Germline trimming cut 6 bases from V and 1 base from J; bases unmatched to any gene: 2. Written as DNA, the CDR3 is TGTGCCAGCAGCACAGGGGGTTCTGGGGCCAACGTCCTGACTTTC. It codes for CASSTGGSGANVLTF.

The genes are TRBV19 and TRBJ1-2, with D unresolved. Trimming left V 7 bases short and J 6 bases short, with 21 bases between. CDR1 is LNHDA, CDR2 SQIVND, per germline (reference sequence). This CDR3 comprises 15 residues. The CDR3 spells CASTLRNGVWDGYTF. The CDR3 nucleotides read TGTGCCAGTACCCTGAGGAACGGCGTCTGGGATGGCTACACCTTC.

The J gene is TRBJ1-4, the V gene TRBV5-5, with D perhaps TRBD1 (5 bases). The germline gives CDR1 SGHKS, CDR2 YYEKEE (reference sequence). Trimming pared 4 bases from V and 7 bases from J, leaving 11 bases between. The CDR3 contains 13 residues. CDR3 bases: TGTGCCAGCAGCCTCCCGGGGGTTGAAAAACTGTTTTTT. Protein product: CASSLPGVEKLFF.

This clone was detected once. The chain employs TRBV6-4 and TRBJ2-3, with 9 bases that match TRBD1. CDR3 size: 15 residues. V lost 6 bases to trimming and J lost 2 bases; unmatched junction nucleotides: 6. Germline V gives CDR1 MRHNA, CDR2 SNTAGT. CDR3 in DNA: TGTGCCAGCAGAAGCCGGGACAGGGTCACAGATACGCAGTATTTT. It codes for CASRSRDRVTDTQYF.

The rearrangement uses TRBV19 and TRBJ1-1; the match to TRBD1 covers 7 bases. Per germline, CDR1 LNHDA and CDR2 SQIVND (reference sequence). V lost 5 bases, J lost 5 bases, and 8 bases stayed unmatched. The CDR3 extends over 14 amino acids. The CDR3 DNA is TGTGCCAGTAGTGTGGAAGGGGGCAGAACTGAAGCTTTCTTT. Translated, it gives CASSVEGGRTEAFF. Full variable domain (outside the CDR3, taken from reference TRBV19 and TRBJ1-1): DGGITQSPKYLFRKEGQNVTLSCEQNLNHDAMYWYRQDPGQGLRLIYYSQIVNDFQKGDIAEGYSVSREKKESFPLTVTSAQKNPTAFYLCASSVEGGRTEAFFGQGTRLTVV.

This chain joins TRBV4-1 and TRBJ2-2; 9 bases map to TRBD1. Unmatched junction bases numbered 4, after V lost 4 bases and J lost 7 bases. CDR1 and CDR2 from the germline V gene are MGHRA and YSYEKL. CDR3 length: 14 amino acids. The CDR3 DNA reads as TGCGCCAGCAGCCCCGGACAGGGGAACGGGGAGCTGTTTTTT. This codes for CASSPGQGNGELFF.

The V call is TRBV7-2, the J call TRBJ2-2, with TRBD2 matching 7 bases. CDR3 length: 15 amino acids. Germline CDR1 SGHTA, CDR2 FQGNSA. The ends lost 2 bases at V and 4 bases at J; junction bases unmatched: 4. The CDR3 nucleotides read TGTGCCAGCAGCTTATACGGGGGGAGCACCGGGGAGCTGTTTTTT. Residues: CASSLYGGSTGELFF.

The chain employs TRBV4-3 and TRBJ2-1; 11 bases line up with TRBD2. The CDR3 consists of 15 residues. Germline CDR1 is LGHNA and CDR2 is YSLEER. The V gene end was trimmed by 3 bases and the J gene end by 4 bases; junction bases not matched to a gene: 2. CDR3 region: CASSQTSGDYNEQFF. DNA for the CDR3: TGCGCCAGCAGCCAGACTAGCGGGGATTACAATGAGCAGTTCTTC.